This paragraph covers one T cell receptor beta chain sequence. No antigen is known for it. This sample was taken from a study of T cells in Graves' hyperthyroidism and ophthalmopathy. The CDR3 is made up of 12 amino acids. Germline V gene lookup returns CDR1 SEHNR and CDR2 FQNEAQ (reference sequence). V lost 4 bases, J lost 6 bases, and 9 bases lay in between. General observations from the study: A model using 13 V-J features told ophthalmopathy apart from stable hyperthyroidism.

Clinical symptoms, serum thyroxine and TRAb, thyroid ultrasound and orbital computed tomography were used for the diagnoses. The source material, RNA transcripts, was used to amplify TCR beta CDR3 regions. HTBI primers were employed in a first-round RT-PCR of the TCR CDR3. TCRdb re-derived calls from the multiplex PCR reads in MiXCR, one entry per CDR3 protein. The sample gives a few hundred thousand distinct CDR3 sequences, about 45% of which show up once; about two fifths is in the top ten. The TCR comes from an adult woman with Graves' disease, either hyperthyroidism or ophthalmopathy (not recorded which). The sequenced sample was peripheral blood or thyroid tissue (not recorded which). V and J are TRBV7-9 and TRBJ1-2, with a possible D match to TRBD1 (6 bases). The CDR3 sequence: CASSSGANGYTF. In nucleotides, the CDR3 is TGTGCCAGCAGCTCGGGGGCGAATGGCTACACCTTC.